What follows are 27 T cell receptor beta chains derived from one specimen sequenced in a study of blood T cell repertoires in COVID-19. Data came from immunoSEQ multiplex PCR; TCRdb stores just in-frame clones and leaves some out. The sample includes some 250,000 clones, approximately 83% of them seen just once. Sequenced sample: peripheral blood. These receptors were collected from a woman in her 30s who had recovered from COVID-19.

The J gene is TRBJ2-5, the V gene TRBV6-1, with D possibly TRBD1 on 6 matching bases. The germline V gene has CDR1 MNHNS and CDR2 SASEGT. The CDR3 loop spans 14 amino acids. The V gene lost 1 base and the J gene lost 5 bases, with 11 bases spanning the gap. The CDR3 sequence: CASSEDRVRETQYF. The CDR3 nucleotides are TGTGCCAGCAGTGAAGACAGGGTCCGGGAGACCCAGTACTTC.

The genes are TRBV24-1 and TRBJ2-3; 10 positions agree with TRBD1. V lost 4 bases and J lost 5; bases outside the gene matches: 2. The CDR3 totals 14 residues. Germline V CDR1 and CDR2: KGHDR, SFDVKD. In DNA form, the CDR3 reads TGTGCCACCAGTGACGGGACAGGGGTAGATACGCAGTATTTT. Translated, it gives CATSDGTGVDTQYF.

The chain couples TRBV3-1 (or the pseudogene TRBV3-2) to TRBJ2-3; 7 nucleotides align to TRBD1. CDR1 and CDR2 (germline): LGHDT, YNNKEL (reference sequence). The CDR3 consists of 16 residues. With V trimmed by 1 base and J by 0 bases, 4 bases remained unmatched. The CDR3 nucleotides read TGTGCCAGCAGCCAAGGCCAACAGGGGAGCACAGATACGCAGTATTTT. Translating it yields CASSQGQQGSTDTQYF.

The chain links TRBV11-2 to TRBJ1-2, with D unclear. V was clipped by 2 bases and J by 6 bases, with 10 bases between them. This CDR3 comprises 13 residues. Per germline, CDR1 SGHAT and CDR2 FQNNGV. This CDR3 is CASSLRGYHGYTF. CDR3 DNA sequence: TGTGCCAGCAGCTTAAGAGGGTACCATGGCTACACCTTC.

The chain uses TRBV5-6 and TRBJ2-7, with 9 bases identical to TRBD1. The trim removed 4 bases at V and 1 base at J, leaving 6 bases unmatched. Germline V gene lookup returns CDR1 SGHDT and CDR2 YYEEEE. This CDR3 region has 15 residues. CDR3 sequence (DNA): TGTGCCAGCAGCGAACCGGGACAGGGTTCCTACGAGCAGTACTTC. This encodes CASSEPGQGSYEQYF. Using reference TRBV5-6 and TRBJ2-7 for the parts outside the CDR3, the full variable domain is DAGVTQSPTHLIKTRGQQVTLRCSPKSGHDTVSWYQQALGQGPQFIFQYYEEEERQRGNFPDRFSGHQFPNYSSELNVNALLLGDSALYLCASSEPGQGSYEQYFGPGTRLTVT.

The chain joins TRBV5-5 to TRBJ1-1, with 8 bases that match TRBD1. The germline V gene has CDR1 SGHKS and CDR2 YYEKEE (reference sequence). Unmatched junction bases numbered 8, after V lost 4 bases and J lost 6 bases. This CDR3 is built from 14 residues. As DNA, the CDR3 is TGTGCCAGCAGCCCTCCAGGACAGGGACCTGAAGCTTTCTTT. Amino acids: CASSPPGQGPEAFF.

J is TRBJ1-1 and V is TRBV5-1; D is unresolved. CDR1 is SGHRS, CDR2 YFSETQ, per germline. V was trimmed by 0 bases and J by 3 bases, leaving 9 bases between them. This CDR3 region has 14 residues. The CDR3 protein is CASSLGTSDTEAFF. DNA of the CDR3: TGCGCCAGCAGCTTGGGAACGTCGGACACTGAAGCTTTCTTT.

This clone was picked up one time. DNA of the CDR3: TGCGCCAGCAGTGAGTGGGGGGGGACAGGGGCCTATAATTCACCCCTCCACTTT. This translates into CASSEWGGTGAYNSPLHF. V and J are TRBV10-2 and TRBJ1-6; 10 bases are shared with TRBD1. From germline, CDR1 is WSHSY and CDR2 SAAADI. V trimming: 1 base; J trimming: 2 bases; junction bases outside the gene matches: 5. CDR3 size: 18 residues.

The chain has TRBV7-9 and TRBJ2-7; 9 nucleotides agree with TRBD1. Trimming cost V 6 bases and J 5 bases; bases outside gene matches: 11. This CDR3 has 15 residues. Germline V gene lookup returns CDR1 SEHNR and CDR2 FQNEAQ (reference sequence). The CDR3 DNA reads as TGTGCCAGCAGTCGACCGGGACAGGGTTTCAACGAGCAGTACTTC. This encodes CASSRPGQGFNEQYF.

The chain joins TRBV2 to TRBJ2-1, with 7 positions matching TRBD1. CDR3 length equals 16 residues. V trimming: 7 bases; J trimming: 6 bases; junction bases outside the gene matches: 15. Germline values: CDR1 SNHLY, CDR2 FYNNEI. The CDR3 DNA reads as TGTGCCAGCACTGCAGATTCTAACAGGGGAGTCAATGAGCAGTTCTTC. As protein: CASTADSNRGVNEQFF.

The chain links TRBV2 to TRBJ2-1; 11 positions agree with TRBD2. Trimming at V came to 3 bases and at J to 4 bases, leaving 5 bases not matched to a gene. Germline values: CDR1 SNHLY, CDR2 FYNNEI. CDR3 length: 16 amino acids. Written as DNA, the CDR3 is TGTGCCAGCAGTGACCCCGGGACTAGCGGATACAATGAGCAGTTCTTC. Translated, it gives CASSDPGTSGYNEQFF.

The CDR3 DNA is TGTGCCAGCAGTTACTCGACTCAGAACTATGGCTACACCTTC. This codes for CASSYSTQNYGYTF. The V call is TRBV6-5, the J call TRBJ1-2, with D uncertain. Germline V lookup: CDR1 MNHEY, CDR2 SVGAGI. The CDR3 is 14 residues long. V shed 0 bases and J shed 2 bases, with 7 bases lying between them.

CDR3 sequence reads: CASSAGQGAAQPQHF. CDR3 DNA sequence: TGTGCCAGCAGCGCGGGACAGGGGGCGGCTCAGCCCCAGCATTTT. The chain combines TRBV5-5 with TRBJ1-5; 12 bases line up with TRBD1. V dropped 4 bases and J dropped 6; count of bases not matched to a gene: 5. The CDR3 has 15 residues. Germline V CDR1 and CDR2: SGHKS, YYEKEE (reference sequence).

The chain links TRBV2 to TRBJ2-7, with 7 positions matching TRBD2. Per germline, CDR1 SNHLY and CDR2 FYNNEI. The junction had 8 bases not matched to a gene; V was cut back by 6 bases and J by 3 bases. The CDR3 is 14 residues long. The CDR3 loop is CASSPAGRRYEQYF. The CDR3 DNA sequence: TGTGCCAGCAGCCCAGCGGGACGCCGCTACGAGCAGTACTTC.

J is TRBJ1-4 and V is TRBV19; 7 bases are shared with TRBD1. Germline V gene lookup returns CDR1 LNHDA and CDR2 SQIVND (reference sequence). The CDR3 consists of 15 residues. Germline trimming cut 4 bases from V and 4 bases from J; bases unmatched to any gene: 6. The CDR3 loop is CASSSRGQHNEKLFF. The CDR3 nucleotides are TGTGCCAGTAGTAGCCGGGGACAGCATAATGAAAAACTGTTTTTT.

The J gene is TRBJ1-4, the V gene TRBV2, with TRBD1 identical over 9 bases. The CDR3 extends over 15 amino acids. V lost 6 bases, J lost 9 bases, and 11 bases stayed unmatched. Looked up from germline, CDR1 is SNHLY and CDR2 is FYNNEI. CDR3 DNA: TGTGCCAGCAGAGATAACAGGGGGCGAGGGAAAAAACTGTTTTTT. Protein sequence: CASRDNRGRGKKLFF.

The genes are TRBV24-1 and TRBJ2-5; 8 positions match TRBD2. V lost 2 bases and J lost 3; bases outside the gene matches: 7. The CDR3 totals 16 residues. Germline-derived CDR1 and CDR2 are KGHDR and SFDVKD. The CDR3 region has the DNA TGTGCCACCAGTGATTCACGAGCGGGGGCGAAAGAGACCCAGTACTTC. Amino acid sequence: CATSDSRAGAKETQYF.

The chain employs TRBV6-1 and TRBJ2-7; D unresolved. CDR3 length: 11 amino acids. Deletions cut 1 base from V and 5 bases from J, with 3 bases between. The germline gives CDR1 MNHNS, CDR2 SASEGT. CDR3 nucleotides: TGTGCCAGCAGTGAAGGGCACGAGCAGTACTTC. As protein: CASSEGHEQYF.

The chain recombines TRBV6-5 with TRBJ1-3, with D unclear. Trimming took 0 bases from V and 0 from J, leaving 9 bases between them. The CDR3 has 16 residues. Germline CDR1 MNHEY, CDR2 SVGAGI. The CDR3 here is CASSYSSSGSGNTIYF. The CDR3 coding sequence is TGTGCCAGCAGTTACTCATCATCGGGCTCTGGAAACACCATATATTTT.

This clone was picked up one time. The genes are TRBV9 and TRBJ2-3; D unclear. In germline, CDR1 is SGDLS, CDR2 YYNGEE. The CDR3 has 16 amino acids. V was shortened by 6 bases and J by 4 bases, with 21 bases between the two germline ends. This CDR3 is CASTEQAYSAPDTQYF. Here the CDR3 DNA reads TGTGCCAGCACCGAGCAGGCATACTCGGCCCCAGATACGCAGTATTTT.

The chain employs TRBV3-1 (or the pseudogene TRBV3-2) and TRBJ2-7; D unresolved. Trimming took off 8 bases at V and 9 bases at J, with 8 bases between the two ends. CDR3 length: 9 amino acids. The germline CDR1 and CDR2 sequences are LGHDT and YNNKEL (reference sequence). CDR3 DNA: TGTGCCAGCCGTCTGCGGCAGTACTTC. Its protein product is CASRLRQYF.

As DNA, the CDR3 is TGTGCCAGCAGCCTGACTAGCGGGGGTTCCTACGAGCAGTACTTC. Translated: CASSLTSGGSYEQYF. This chain joins TRBV14 and TRBJ2-7; 12 nucleotides match TRBD2. The ends lost 4 bases at V and 1 base at J; junction bases unmatched: 2. The germline V gene has CDR1 SGHDN and CDR2 FVKESK. This CDR3 spans 15 amino acids.

A single count supports this clone. The chain recombines TRBV27 with TRBJ1-4; D might be TRBD1 (5 bases). The CDR3 runs to 14 residues. The V and J ends lost 2 bases and 3 bases respectively, with 7 bases between them. Germline V lookup: CDR1 MNHEY, CDR2 SMNVEV (reference sequence). The CDR3 loop reads CASSLQGPNEKLFF. The CDR3 coding sequence is TGTGCCAGCAGTTTACAGGGCCCTAATGAAAAACTGTTTTTT.

This rearrangement joins TRBV6-1 to TRBJ2-5, with 9 bases lining up with TRBD2. CDR3 length: 17 residues. Germline CDR1 is MNHNS and CDR2 is SASEGT. The V segment lost 1 base and the J segment 1 base; nucleotides outside the gene matches: 7. CDR3 region: CASSEGVSGGPQETQYF. For the CDR3, the DNA is TGTGCCAGCAGTGAAGGGGTTAGCGGGGGCCCCCAAGAGACCCAGTACTTC.

This chain uses TRBV6-5 with TRBJ1-6, with 9 nucleotides matching TRBD1. The germline CDR1 and CDR2 sequences are MNHEY and SVGAGI. The J segment lost 9 bases and the V segment lost 8 bases, leaving 8 bases of the junction unmatched. The CDR3 spans 14 residues. The CDR3 coding sequence is TGTGCCAGCCTACCGGGACAGGGAGGTTCACCCCTCCACTTT. This gives the protein CASLPGQGGSPLHF.

The gene calls are TRBV9 and TRBJ1-1; D possibly corresponds to TRBD1 (6 bases). Trimming took off 1 base at V and 0 bases at J, with 7 bases between the two ends. The V gene's germline CDR1 is SGDLS and CDR2 YYNGEE. The CDR3 length is 14 residues. The CDR3 sequence is CASSVNRVNTEAFF. In nucleotides, the CDR3 is TGTGCCAGCAGCGTAAACAGGGTGAACACTGAAGCTTTCTTT.

This rearrangement joins TRBV7-9 to TRBJ2-1; 7 positions agree with TRBD2. The junction had 16 bases not matched to a gene; V was cut back by 1 base and J by 4 bases. Germline-derived CDR1 and CDR2 are SEHNR and FQNEAQ (reference sequence). This CDR3 spans 19 amino acids. CDR3 coding DNA: TGTGCCAGCAGCTTAGTTTCGAGCCGGGGCCGCGGGGGATACAATGAGCAGTTCTTC. It specifies CASSLVSSRGRGGYNEQFF.